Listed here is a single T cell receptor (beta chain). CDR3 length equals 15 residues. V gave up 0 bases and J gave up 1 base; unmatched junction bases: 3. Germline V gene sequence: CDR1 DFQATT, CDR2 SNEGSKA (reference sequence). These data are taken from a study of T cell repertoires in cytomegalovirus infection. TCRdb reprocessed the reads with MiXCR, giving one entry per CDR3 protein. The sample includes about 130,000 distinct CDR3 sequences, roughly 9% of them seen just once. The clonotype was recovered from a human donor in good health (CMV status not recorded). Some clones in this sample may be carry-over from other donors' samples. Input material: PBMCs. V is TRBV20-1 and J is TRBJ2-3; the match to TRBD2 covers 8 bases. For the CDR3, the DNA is TGCAGTGCTAGAGACCCAGCGGGGGGCACAGATACGCAGTATTTT. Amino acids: CSARDPAGGTDTQYF.